The present T cell receptor beta chain was sequenced within a study of blood T cell repertoires in COVID-19. Turning to the study itself: Material from acute and convalescent COVID-19 was sourced from the United States, Italy and Spain. Sources were T cells, B-cell-depleted T cells, or PBMCs; the material itself was cDNA or gDNA.

Trimming stripped 4 bases from V and 5 bases from J, with 15 bases between. CDR3 length equals 14 residues. Germline CDR1 SGHNT, CDR2 YYREEE (reference sequence). Original analysis: Estimated nucleated cell counts came from reference gene primer amplification. Generated by immunoSEQ multiplex PCR, the TCRdb table keeps only in-frame clones and is missing some. Clone size and V and J calls were adopted from that table, with D and trimming inferred from the DNA. The top ten hold roughly a fifth of the sample, which has under 200,000 clones, roughly nine tenths seen once. The gene calls are TRBV5-4 and TRBJ1-2, with D tentatively TRBD1 (5 bases). The TCR comes from a man in his sixties with active or convalescent COVID-19. Sequencing was performed on peripheral blood. The CDR3 sequence is CASSVLGGGYGYTF. DNA for the CDR3: TGTGCCAGCAGCGTCCTGGGGGGAGGTTATGGCTACACCTTC.